This T cell receptor beta chain was identified in a study of blood T cell repertoires in COVID-19. At the level of the study: COVID-19 samples collected from the United States, Italy and Spain covered acute and convalescent phases.

Recovered status in Cohort 3 required two negative PCRs, clearance, or symptom resolution. The assay was immunoSEQ multiplex PCR, and TCRdb's table has in-frame clones only and misses some. Of under 200,000 clones detected, roughly 84% appear once; the ten largest clones hold 18%. Germline V gene lookup returns CDR1 MDHEN and CDR2 SYDVKM. The CDR3 has 16 amino acids. V was clipped by 3 bases and J by 6 bases, with 17 bases between them. The gene calls are TRBV28 and TRBJ2-2, with D tentatively TRBD2 (6 bases). The sample comprised PBMCs or T cells enriched from blood (not recorded which). The sequence came from a man aged 55-75 years who had recovered from COVID-19. CDR3 DNA sequence: TGTGCCAGCAGTTTTAGGGAGGTCAAGGGGTCCGGGGAGCTGTTTTTT. Its protein product is CASSFREVKGSGELFF.